The 25 T cell receptor beta chains below were found in one sample sequenced in a study of cytomegalovirus exposure and HLA in healthy donors (dated by TCRdb to about 2017). Library prep was done by the immunoSEQ multiplex PCR assay. For the multiplex PCR, a mixture combining 60 forward primers for TCR Vbeta segments and 13 reverse primers for TCR Jbeta segments was used. The table comes from immuneACCESS by way of TCRdb, which keeps in-frame sequences with V and J called. Part of the clones is missing from these tables; in studies checked, under half for an unresolved V gene and the rest for unknown reasons. This sample is represented by over 100,000 clones; around 73% of them were singletons. 1.3% to 1.5% of the sample comes from the top ten. Sequenced input: PBMCs. Receptors originate from a female donor in good health and CMV-seronegative.

The chain has TRBV18 and TRBJ1-1, with D hard to call. The CDR3 length is 14 residues. V lost 0 bases, J lost 3 bases, and 8 bases lay in between. CDR1 KGHSH and CDR2 LQKENI come from the germline V gene. This CDR3 is CASSPPGRYTEAFF. CDR3 nucleotides: TGTGCCAGCTCACCACCAGGGAGGTACACTGAAGCTTTCTTT.

This clone was detected a few times. The chain recombines TRBV28 with TRBJ1-1; D is undetermined. V was shortened by 5 bases and J by 5 bases, with 15 bases between the two germline ends. The CDR3 loop spans 14 amino acids. The germline CDR1 and CDR2 sequences are MDHEN and SYDVKM. CDR3 in DNA: TGTGCCAGCAGTATCCCCGAGGGAAGGACTGAAGCTTTCTTT. It encodes CASSIPEGRTEAFF.

This chain links TRBV18 with TRBJ2-2, with TRBD2 matching over 7 bases. There are 15 residues in the CDR3. Germline lookup yields CDR1 KGHSH and CDR2 LQKENI. Trimming cost V 7 bases and J 4 bases; bases outside gene matches: 9. This CDR3 is CASYRSGGSTGELFF. DNA for the CDR3: TGTGCCAGCTACCGTTCCGGGGGGAGCACCGGGGAGCTGTTTTTT.

J is TRBJ1-1 and V is TRBV5-1; maybe TRBD1 (5 bases). V shed 4 bases and J shed 4 bases, with 8 bases lying between them. The CDR3 is 12 residues long. Germline lookup yields CDR1 SGHRS and CDR2 YFSETQ. As DNA, the CDR3 is TGCGCCAGCAGCGAAGGGGTCACTGAAGCTTTCTTT. This encodes CASSEGVTEAFF.

As to this clone: Other DNA sequences in the same sample also yield this CDR3. The V gene is TRBV2, the J gene TRBJ2-3, with 7 positions matching TRBD1. The V gene end was trimmed by 6 bases and the J gene end by 3 bases; junction bases not matched to a gene: 9. Germline CDR1 is SNHLY and CDR2 is FYNNEI. The length of the CDR3 is 15 residues. CDR3 in amino acids: CASSRRTGGTDTQYF. CDR3 coding DNA: TGTGCCAGCAGCCGAAGGACAGGAGGTACAGATACGCAGTATTTT. The full variable domain, completed using reference TRBV2 and TRBJ2-3, is EPEVTQTPSHQVTQMGQEVILRCVPISNHLYFYWYRQILGQKVEFLVSFYNNEISEKSEIFDDQFSVERPDGSNFTLKIRSTKLEDSAMYFCASSRRTGGTDTQYFGPGTRLTVL.

V usage is TRBV1 and J usage is TRBJ1-5; TRBD1, the table's D call, lacks a check against the DNA. TRBV1 is tagged as a pseudogene. This CDR3 has 18 amino acids. CDR3 coding DNA: TGCACCAGCAGCCAACCACCACTCAGGCAGGGGAGCAATCAGCCCCAGCATTTT. This gives the protein CTSSQPPLRQGSNQPQHF.

The chain joins TRBV28 to TRBJ1-2, with D perhaps matching TRBD1 (5 bases). The CDR3 runs to 16 residues. Germline CDR1 is MDHEN and CDR2 is SYDVKM. The V gene lost 2 bases and the J gene lost 1 base, with 14 bases spanning the gap. CDR3 protein: CASSLVLGPHNYGYTF. The CDR3 DNA reads as TGTGCCAGCAGTTTAGTCCTGGGGCCGCATAACTATGGCTACACCTTC.

The V call is TRBV5-5, the J call TRBJ1-2; D remains ambiguous. V was shortened by 0 bases and J by 0 bases, with 12 bases between the two germline ends. Germline-derived CDR1 and CDR2 are SGHKS and YYEKEE (reference sequence). The CDR3 extends over 16 amino acids. The CDR3 DNA reads TGTGCCAGCAGCTTGGTTTCCGGGTTAGCTAACTATGGCTACACCTTC. It specifies CASSLVSGLANYGYTF.

The rearrangement uses TRBV4-1 and TRBJ1-6; TRBD1 matches at 9 bases. The CDR3 is made up of 17 amino acids. The ends lost 4 bases at V and 2 bases at J; junction bases unmatched: 6. Per germline, CDR1 MGHRA and CDR2 YSYEKL. The CDR3 is CASSRDRVEAYNSPLHF. In nucleotides, the CDR3 is TGCGCCAGCAGCCGGGACAGGGTTGAAGCCTATAATTCACCCCTCCACTTT.

This clone appeared a single time. The chain carries TRBV28 and TRBJ2-1, with TRBD2 as a possible D gene (5 bases). CDR1 and CDR2 (germline): MDHEN, SYDVKM. Deletions cut 5 bases from V and 0 bases from J, with 11 bases between. The CDR3 contains 15 residues. The CDR3, as DNA: TGTGCCAGCAGTACCACTAGGGTCTCCTACAATGAGCAGTTCTTC. Translating it yields CASSTTRVSYNEQFF.

The J gene is TRBJ1-2, the V gene TRBV15; weak D call: TRBD1 (5 bases). CDR1 and CDR2 from the germline V gene are LNHNV and YYDKDF (reference sequence). V was pared by 6 bases and J by 3 bases, with 14 bases between. This CDR3 is 14 amino acids long. Written as DNA, the CDR3 is TGTGCCACCAGAGGGGACTCCTTTTACTATGGCTACACCTTC. This sequence encodes CATRGDSFYYGYTF. The full variable domain, in which reference TRBV15 and TRBJ1-2 provide the parts outside the CDR3, is DAMVIQNPRYQVTQFGKPVTLSCSQTLNHNVMYWYQQKSSQAPKLLFHYYDKDFNNEADTPDNFQSRRPNTSFCFLDIRSPGLGDTAMYLCATRGDSFYYGYTFGSGTRLTVV.

V is TRBV25-1 and J is TRBJ2-7, with 11 bases lining up with TRBD1. V shed 6 bases and J 3 bases; nucleotides not matched to a gene: 4. This CDR3 has 14 amino acids. The germline CDR1 and CDR2 sequences are MGHDK and SYGVNS. This CDR3 is CASRPGQGGYEQYF. As DNA, the CDR3 is TGTGCCAGCAGGCCGGGACAGGGGGGCTACGAGCAGTACTTC.

The chain couples TRBV10-3 to TRBJ1-1; 7 nucleotides line up with TRBD1. Germline assignment: CDR1 ENHRY and CDR2 SYGVKD. V trimming: 4 bases; J trimming: 1 base; junction bases outside the gene matches: 9. There are 16 residues in the CDR3. The CDR3 spells CAISGETGQSNTEAFF. DNA of the CDR3: TGTGCCATCAGTGGAGAGACAGGGCAATCGAACACTGAAGCTTTCTTT.

This chain connects TRBV11-1 to TRBJ2-6; possible D gene TRBD1, 6 bases. Germline V lookup: CDR1 SGHAT, CDR2 FQDESV (reference sequence). V was shortened by 5 bases and J by 4 bases, with 12 bases between the two germline ends. CDR3 length: 15 residues. The CDR3 loop reads CASSNTGTGANVLTF. The CDR3 DNA follows: TGTGCCAGCAGCAATACAGGGACCGGGGCCAACGTCCTGACTTTC.

The chain couples TRBV6-6 to TRBJ1-2; no clear D gene. V lost 4 bases and J 7 bases, leaving 7 bases between the germline ends. The CDR3 runs 11 residues. The germline V gene encodes CDR1 MNHNY and CDR2 SVGAGI (reference sequence). The CDR3 loop reads CASSSEAGYTF. CDR3 nucleotide sequence: TGTGCCAGCAGTTCGGAGGCTGGCTACACCTTC.

This clone was counted a few times. Other nucleotide sequences in the sample specify the same CDR3. The CDR3 DNA is TGCGCCAGCAGCCGCGACAGGGGGCTAGGGCAGCCCCAGCATTTT. This sequence encodes CASSRDRGLGQPQHF. This rearrangement joins TRBV4-3 to TRBJ1-5; 10 bases agree with TRBD1. Germline-derived CDR1 and CDR2 are LGHNA and YSLEER. V trimming: 4 bases; J trimming: 7 bases; junction bases outside the gene matches: 7. This CDR3 spans 15 amino acids.

The rearrangement links TRBV29-1 to TRBJ2-5, with TRBD2 identical over 10 bases. The V and J ends lost 6 bases and 7 bases, in that order; junction bases with no gene match: 17. CDR1 and CDR2 (germline): SQVTM, ANQGSEA. This CDR3 is 16 amino acids long. The CDR3 bases are TGCAGCGTCGCCGGGGTAGCGGGAGGACGGAGCGGGACCCAGTACTTC. Translated, it gives CSVAGVAGGRSGTQYF.

The chain has TRBV9 and TRBJ2-7, with 16 bases that match TRBD2. The V gene end was trimmed by 7 bases and the J gene end by 2 bases; junction bases not matched to a gene: 15. This CDR3 has 19 residues. Germline loops: CDR1 SGDLS, CDR2 YYNGEE. CDR3 bases: TGTGCCAGCGGTTCCCCCGGGACTAGCGGGAGGGATCGTCCCTACGAGCAGTACTTC. Translating gives CASGSPGTSGRDRPYEQYF.

A single count supports this clone. Other DNA sequences in the sample encode the same CDR3. The chain is built from TRBV2 and TRBJ2-1; perhaps TRBD2 as D (7 bases). V was shortened by 8 bases and J by 8 bases, with 19 bases between the two germline ends. The germline gives CDR1 SNHLY, CDR2 FYNNEI. The CDR3 runs to 14 residues. The CDR3 protein is CASGEGGRAHEQFF. The CDR3, as DNA: TGTGCCAGCGGGGAGGGGGGAAGAGCCCATGAGCAGTTCTTC.

The CDR3 sequence is CASSPRMAGVGTGELFF. The CDR3, as DNA: TGCGCCAGCAGCCCTCGAATGGCGGGAGTGGGCACCGGGGAGCTGTTTTTT. The rearrangement joins TRBV5-1 to TRBJ2-2; 7 bases line up with TRBD2. This CDR3 has 17 residues. V lost 4 bases, J lost 4 bases, and 13 bases stayed unmatched. Germline V lookup: CDR1 SGHRS, CDR2 YFSETQ.

This sequence joins TRBV4-2 and TRBJ2-3, with TRBD2 matching over 8 bases. V was clipped by 2 bases and J by 1 base; unmatched bases: 2. From germline, CDR1 is LGHNA and CDR2 YNFKEQ. The CDR3 has 15 residues. CDR3 loop: CASSQKLAGTDTQYF. DNA of the CDR3: TGTGCCAGCAGCCAAAAACTAGCGGGCACAGATACGCAGTATTTT.

The J gene is TRBJ1-1, the V gene TRBV27, with D uncertain. The CDR3 runs 13 residues. Germline loops: CDR1 MNHEY, CDR2 SMNVEV (reference sequence). Trimming pared 5 bases from V and 4 bases from J, leaving 11 bases between. This chain's CDR3 is CASSGQAPTEAFF. CDR3 in DNA: TGTGCCAGCAGTGGGCAGGCCCCCACTGAAGCTTTCTTT.

The chain links TRBV6-1 to TRBJ1-3, with D hard to call. With 5 bases removed from V and 4 bases from J, the gap between germline ends came to 6 bases. The CDR3 covers 12 residues. The germline V gene has CDR1 MNHNS and CDR2 SASEGT. The CDR3 loop is CASSPKGNTIYF. DNA of the CDR3: TGTGCCAGCAGTCCAAAAGGAAACACCATATATTTT.

About this clone: The sample contains more than one DNA sequence encoding this CDR3. The rearrangement links TRBV7-2 to TRBJ2-3; no definite D call. Germline V gene sequence: CDR1 SGHTA, CDR2 FQGNSA. Deletions cut 0 bases from V and 3 bases from J, with 4 bases between. The CDR3 totals 13 residues. CDR3 sequence: CASSLALTDTQYF. The CDR3 DNA sequence: TGTGCCAGCAGCTTAGCACTAACAGATACGCAGTATTTT.

This chain connects TRBV10-3 to TRBJ2-1; the match to TRBD2 covers 9 bases. Trimming at V came to 6 bases and at J to 3 bases, leaving 9 bases not matched to a gene. This CDR3 region has 16 residues. Germline CDR1 and CDR2: ENHRY and SYGVKD. The CDR3 region is CAIRTQLAGHYNEQFF. As DNA, the CDR3 is TGTGCCATCAGGACGCAACTAGCGGGTCACTACAATGAGCAGTTCTTC.